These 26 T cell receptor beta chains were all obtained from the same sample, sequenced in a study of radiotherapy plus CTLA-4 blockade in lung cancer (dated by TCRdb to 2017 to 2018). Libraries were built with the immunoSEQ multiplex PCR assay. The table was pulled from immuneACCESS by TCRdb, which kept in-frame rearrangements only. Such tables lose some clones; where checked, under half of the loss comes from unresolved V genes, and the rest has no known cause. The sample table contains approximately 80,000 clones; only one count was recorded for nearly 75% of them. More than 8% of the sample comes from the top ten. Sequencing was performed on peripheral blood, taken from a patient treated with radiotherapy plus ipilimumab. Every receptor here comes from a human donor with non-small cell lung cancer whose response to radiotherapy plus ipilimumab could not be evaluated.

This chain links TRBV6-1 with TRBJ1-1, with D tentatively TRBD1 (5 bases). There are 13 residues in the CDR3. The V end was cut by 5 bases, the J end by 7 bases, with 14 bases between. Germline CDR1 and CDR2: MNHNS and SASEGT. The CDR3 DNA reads TGTGCCAGCAGTTTTCAGGGCCCCCATGAAGCTTTCTTT. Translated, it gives CASSFQGPHEAFF.

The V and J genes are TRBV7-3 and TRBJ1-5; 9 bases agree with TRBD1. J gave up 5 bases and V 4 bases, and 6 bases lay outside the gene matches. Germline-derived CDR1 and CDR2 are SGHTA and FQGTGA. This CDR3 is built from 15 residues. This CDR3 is CASSSRDRDDQPQHF. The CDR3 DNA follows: TGTGCCAGCAGCTCCCGGGACAGGGATGATCAGCCCCAGCATTTT.

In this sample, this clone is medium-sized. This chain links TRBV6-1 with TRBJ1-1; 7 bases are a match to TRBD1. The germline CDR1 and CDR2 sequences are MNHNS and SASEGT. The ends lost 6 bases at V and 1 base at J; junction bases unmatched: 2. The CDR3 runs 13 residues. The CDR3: CASSQGENTEAFF. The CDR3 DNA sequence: TGTGCCAGCAGCCAGGGGGAGAACACTGAAGCTTTCTTT.

The CDR3 DNA sequence: TGTGCCTGGAGTGACCAGGGGGACACTGAAGCTTTCTTT. Protein product: CAWSDQGDTEAFF. V gene TRBV30 combines with J gene TRBJ1-1, with 7 bases fitting TRBD1. The CDR3 is 13 amino acids. V dropped 1 base and J dropped 3; count of bases not matched to a gene: 2. Germline V lookup: CDR1 GTSNPN, CDR2 SVGIG (reference sequence).

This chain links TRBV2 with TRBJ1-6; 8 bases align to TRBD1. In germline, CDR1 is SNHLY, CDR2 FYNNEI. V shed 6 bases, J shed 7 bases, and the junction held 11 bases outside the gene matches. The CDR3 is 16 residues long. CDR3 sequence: CASRGGQGVLNSPLHF. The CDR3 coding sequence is TGTGCCAGCAGGGGAGGACAGGGAGTGTTGAATTCACCCCTCCACTTT.

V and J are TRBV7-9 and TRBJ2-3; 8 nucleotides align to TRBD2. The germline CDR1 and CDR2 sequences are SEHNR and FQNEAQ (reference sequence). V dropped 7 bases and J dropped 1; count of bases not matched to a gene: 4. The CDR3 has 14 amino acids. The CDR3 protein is CASTPGGGTDTQYF. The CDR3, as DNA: TGTGCCAGCACCCCGGGGGGGGGCACAGATACGCAGTATTTT.

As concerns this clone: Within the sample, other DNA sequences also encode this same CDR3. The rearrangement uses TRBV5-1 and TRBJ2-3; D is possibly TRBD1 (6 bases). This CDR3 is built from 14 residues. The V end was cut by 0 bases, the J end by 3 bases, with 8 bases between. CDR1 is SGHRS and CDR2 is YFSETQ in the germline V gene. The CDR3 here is CASSLGGGTDTQYF. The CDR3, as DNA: TGCGCCAGCAGCTTGGGAGGGGGAACAGATACGCAGTATTTT.

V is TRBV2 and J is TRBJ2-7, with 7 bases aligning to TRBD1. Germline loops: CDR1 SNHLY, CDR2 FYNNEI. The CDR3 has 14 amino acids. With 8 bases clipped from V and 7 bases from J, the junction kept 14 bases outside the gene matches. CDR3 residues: CASSLTKGAREQYF. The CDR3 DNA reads TGTGCCAGCTCTCTCACTAAGGGGGCAAGGGAGCAGTACTTC.

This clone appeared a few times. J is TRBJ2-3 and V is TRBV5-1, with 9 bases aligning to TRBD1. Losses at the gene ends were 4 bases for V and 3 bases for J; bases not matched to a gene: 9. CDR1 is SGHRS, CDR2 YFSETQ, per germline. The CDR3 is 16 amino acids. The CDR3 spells CASSAIPDRGTDTQYF. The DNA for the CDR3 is TGCGCCAGCAGCGCGATACCTGACAGGGGGACAGATACGCAGTATTTT.

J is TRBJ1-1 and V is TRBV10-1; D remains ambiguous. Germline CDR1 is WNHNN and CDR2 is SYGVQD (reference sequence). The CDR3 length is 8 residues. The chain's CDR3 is CAGSGAFF. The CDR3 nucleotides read TGCGCAGGGAGTGGAGCTTTCTTT.

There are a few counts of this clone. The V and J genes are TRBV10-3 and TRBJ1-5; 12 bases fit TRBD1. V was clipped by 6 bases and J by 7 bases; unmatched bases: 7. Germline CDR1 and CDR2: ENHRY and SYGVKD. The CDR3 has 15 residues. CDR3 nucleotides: TGTGCCATCAGCGAGGGGGACAGGGGGCGACAGCCCCAGCATTTT. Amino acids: CAISEGDRGRQPQHF.

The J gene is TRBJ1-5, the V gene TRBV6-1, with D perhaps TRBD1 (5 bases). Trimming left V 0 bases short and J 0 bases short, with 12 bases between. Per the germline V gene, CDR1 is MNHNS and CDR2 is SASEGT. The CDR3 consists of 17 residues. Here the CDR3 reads CASSEALFRVSNQPQHF. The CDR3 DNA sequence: TGTGCCAGCAGTGAAGCGCTGTTCAGGGTTAGCAATCAGCCCCAGCATTTT.

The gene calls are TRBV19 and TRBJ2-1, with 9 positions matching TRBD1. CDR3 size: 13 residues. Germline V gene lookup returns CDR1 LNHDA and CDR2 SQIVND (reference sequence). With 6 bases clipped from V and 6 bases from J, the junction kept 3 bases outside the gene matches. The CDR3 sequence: CASRLTGGNEQFF. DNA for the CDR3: TGTGCCAGTAGGTTGACAGGGGGCAATGAGCAGTTCTTC.

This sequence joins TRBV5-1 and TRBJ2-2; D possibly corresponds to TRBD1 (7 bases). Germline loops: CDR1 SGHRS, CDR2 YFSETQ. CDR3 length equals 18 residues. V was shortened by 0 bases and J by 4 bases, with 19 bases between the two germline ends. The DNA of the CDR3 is TGCGCCAGCAGCTTGGCCTCCCCGGCAGGGGGGAGCACCGGGGAGCTGTTTTTT. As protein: CASSLASPAGGSTGELFF.

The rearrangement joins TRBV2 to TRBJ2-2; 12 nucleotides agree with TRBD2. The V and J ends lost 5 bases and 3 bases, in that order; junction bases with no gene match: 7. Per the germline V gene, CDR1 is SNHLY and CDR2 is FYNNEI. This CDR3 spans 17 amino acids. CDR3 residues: CASSPSRLAGDTGELFF. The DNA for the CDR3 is TGTGCCAGCAGTCCCTCCCGACTAGCGGGGGACACCGGGGAGCTGTTTTTT.

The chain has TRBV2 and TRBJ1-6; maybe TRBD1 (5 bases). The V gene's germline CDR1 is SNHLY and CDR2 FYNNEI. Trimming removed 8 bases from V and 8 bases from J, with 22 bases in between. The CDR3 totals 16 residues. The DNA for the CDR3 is TGTGCCAGCCGAGGTTTGGGACTTCGGAGTGATTCACCCCTCCACTTT. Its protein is CASRGLGLRSDSPLHF.

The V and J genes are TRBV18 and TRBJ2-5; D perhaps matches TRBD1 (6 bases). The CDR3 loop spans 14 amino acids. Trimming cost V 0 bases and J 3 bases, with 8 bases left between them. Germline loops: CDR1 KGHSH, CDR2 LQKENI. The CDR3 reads CASSPPAGEETQYF. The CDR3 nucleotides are TGTGCCAGCTCACCACCGGCAGGGGAAGAGACCCAGTACTTC.

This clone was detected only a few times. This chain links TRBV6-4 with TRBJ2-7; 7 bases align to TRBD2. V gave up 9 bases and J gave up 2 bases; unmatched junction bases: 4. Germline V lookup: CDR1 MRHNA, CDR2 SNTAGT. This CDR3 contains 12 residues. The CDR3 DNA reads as TGTGCCAGGGGGACTACCACCTACGAGCAGTACTTC. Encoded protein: CARGTTTYEQYF.

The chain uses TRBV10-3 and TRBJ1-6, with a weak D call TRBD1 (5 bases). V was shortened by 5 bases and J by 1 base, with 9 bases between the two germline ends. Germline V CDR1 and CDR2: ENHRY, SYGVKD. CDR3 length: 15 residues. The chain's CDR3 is CAISSGLSYNSPLHF. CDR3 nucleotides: TGTGCCATCAGTTCAGGGTTATCCTATAATTCACCCCTCCACTTT.

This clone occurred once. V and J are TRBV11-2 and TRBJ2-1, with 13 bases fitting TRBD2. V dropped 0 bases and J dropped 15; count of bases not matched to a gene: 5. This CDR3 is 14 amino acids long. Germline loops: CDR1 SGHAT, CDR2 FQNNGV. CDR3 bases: TGTGCCAGCAGCTTAGAACTAGCGGGGGGGCATCGGTTCTTC. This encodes CASSLELAGGHRFF. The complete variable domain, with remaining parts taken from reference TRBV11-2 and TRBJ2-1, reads EAGVAQSPRYKIIEKRQSVAFWCNPISGHATLYWYQQILGQGPKLLIQFQNNGVVDDSQLPKDRFSAERLKGVDSTLKIQPAKLEDSAVYLCASSLELAGGHRFFGPGTRLTVL.

The CDR3 loop reads CASSESIDREDSVNYGYTF. The CDR3 nucleotides are TGCGCCAGCAGTGAGTCGATCGACAGGGAAGATTCCGTTAACTATGGCTACACCTTC. V and J are TRBV10-1 and TRBJ1-2; 7 bases agree with TRBD1. V shed 0 bases, J shed 1 base, and the junction held 14 bases outside the gene matches. Germline CDR1 reads WNHNN; CDR2 reads SYGVQD (reference sequence). The CDR3 is 19 residues long.

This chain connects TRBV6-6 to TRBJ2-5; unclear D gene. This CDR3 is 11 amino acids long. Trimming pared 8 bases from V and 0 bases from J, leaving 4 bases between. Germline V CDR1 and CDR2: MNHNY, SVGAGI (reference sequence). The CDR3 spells CASGYQETQYF. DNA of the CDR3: TGTGCCAGCGGCTACCAAGAGACCCAGTACTTC.

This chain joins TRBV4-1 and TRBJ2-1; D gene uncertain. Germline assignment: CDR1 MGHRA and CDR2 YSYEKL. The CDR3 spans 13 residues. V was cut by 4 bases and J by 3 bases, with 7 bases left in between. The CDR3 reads CASSLDFYNEQFF. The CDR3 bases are TGCGCCAGCAGCCTCGACTTCTACAATGAGCAGTTCTTC.

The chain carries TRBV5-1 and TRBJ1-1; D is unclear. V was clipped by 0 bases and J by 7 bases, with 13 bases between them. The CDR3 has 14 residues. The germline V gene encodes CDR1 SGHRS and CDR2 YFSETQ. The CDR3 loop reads CASSLANGRNEAFF. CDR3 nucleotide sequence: TGCGCCAGCAGCTTGGCCAATGGGAGAAATGAAGCTTTCTTT.

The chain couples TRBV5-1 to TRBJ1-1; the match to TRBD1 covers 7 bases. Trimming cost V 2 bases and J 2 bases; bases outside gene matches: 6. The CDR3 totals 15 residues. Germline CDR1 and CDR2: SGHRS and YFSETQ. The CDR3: CASSLTGTANTEAFF. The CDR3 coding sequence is TGCGCCAGCAGCTTAACCGGGACAGCAAACACTGAAGCTTTCTTT.

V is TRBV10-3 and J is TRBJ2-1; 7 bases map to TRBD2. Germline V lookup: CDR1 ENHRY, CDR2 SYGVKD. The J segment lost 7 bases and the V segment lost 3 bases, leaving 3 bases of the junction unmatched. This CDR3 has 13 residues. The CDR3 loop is CAISDGTNNEQFF. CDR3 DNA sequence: TGTGCCATCAGTGACGGGACTAATAATGAGCAGTTCTTC.